Below are 16 T cell receptor beta chains sequenced from a single sample in a study of blood T cell repertoires in COVID-19. Produced via immunoSEQ multiplex PCR; TCRdb's table is partial and in-frame only. Of just under 80,000 clones in the sample, 84% were seen once. The sequencing sample was made of peripheral blood. Every receptor here comes from a human donor in a cohort sampled during active COVID-19.

This clone was seen just once. The chain joins TRBV5-1 to TRBJ1-2; 9 bases fit TRBD1. The CDR3 is made up of 15 amino acids. Germline V gene sequence: CDR1 SGHRS, CDR2 YFSETQ. The trim removed 3 bases at V and 7 bases at J, leaving 10 bases unmatched. The CDR3: CASSSGQGPIGGYTF. CDR3 DNA sequence: TGCGCCAGCAGCTCGGGACAGGGACCAATTGGTGGCTACACCTTC.

This clone appeared a single time. The chain employs TRBV5-4 and TRBJ1-2; TRBD1 agrees at 7 bases. The CDR3 is 15 amino acids. The trim removed 1 base at V and 7 bases at J, leaving 10 bases unmatched. Germline CDR1 is SGHNT and CDR2 is YYREEE (reference sequence). DNA for the CDR3: TGTGCCAGCAGCTTGCTGACAGGGTTGATGAGTGGCTACACCTTC. Encoded protein: CASSLLTGLMSGYTF.

This clone has only a few counts. The V and J genes are TRBV30 and TRBJ1-6, with D perhaps TRBD1 (6 bases). Germline CDR1 reads GTSNPN; CDR2 reads SVGIG (reference sequence). The CDR3 extends over 13 amino acids. The germline V and J ends were trimmed by 4 bases and 6 bases, with 10 bases remaining between them. The CDR3 loop is CAWTRTVNSPLHF. The DNA of the CDR3 is TGTGCCTGGACGCGGACAGTTAATTCACCCCTCCACTTT.

This CDR3 is CASSPREGGQPQHF. The CDR3, as DNA: TGTGCCAGTAGTCCTCGGGAGGGCGGACAGCCCCAGCATTTT. The chain links TRBV19 to TRBJ1-5; unclear D gene. V lost 5 bases to trimming and J lost 7 bases, with 15 bases between them. This CDR3 is 14 amino acids long. The germline V gene encodes CDR1 LNHDA and CDR2 SQIVND (reference sequence).

The chain has TRBV6-5 and TRBJ2-7; 7 bases agree with TRBD2. This CDR3 is built from 15 residues. The germline V gene encodes CDR1 MNHEY and CDR2 SVGAGI. J was trimmed by 1 base and V by 5 bases; bases with no gene match: 8. DNA for the CDR3: TGTGCCAGCAGTAACCGGGGGAGGGTTTCCTACGAGCAGTACTTC. The encoded protein is CASSNRGRVSYEQYF.

In this sample, this clone turned up a few times. The chain combines TRBV7-9 with TRBJ1-3; perhaps TRBD1 as D (6 bases). CDR3 length equals 15 residues. V dropped 4 bases and J dropped 0 bases, with 10 bases sitting between them. The germline CDR1 and CDR2 sequences are SEHNR and FQNEAQ (reference sequence). CDR3 in amino acids: CASSSQGSSGNTIYF. CDR3 DNA sequence: TGTGCCAGCAGCTCACAGGGATCCTCTGGAAACACCATATATTTT. Drawing the rest from reference TRBV7-9 and TRBJ1-3, the complete variable domain is DTGVSQNPRHKITKRGQNVTFRCDPISEHNRLYWYRQTLGQGPEFLTYFQNEAQLEKSRLLSDRFSAERPKGSFSTLEIQRTEQGDSAMYLCASSSQGSSGNTIYFGEGSWLTVV.

In DNA, the CDR3 is TGTGCCAGCAGCCCGGGACAGCCCAATCAGCCCCAGCATTTT. Protein sequence: CASSPGQPNQPQHF. V and J are TRBV7-9 and TRBJ1-5; TRBD1 matches 7 bases. CDR1 is SEHNR, CDR2 FQNEAQ, per germline (reference sequence). V dropped 5 bases and J dropped 3; count of bases not matched to a gene: 4. CDR3 length equals 14 residues.

This clone was seen only once. V is TRBV3-1 (or the pseudogene TRBV3-2) and J is TRBJ2-1, with 8 nucleotides matching TRBD1. The germline V gene encodes CDR1 LGHDT and CDR2 YNNKEL (reference sequence). The CDR3 is 14 amino acids. The junction had 6 bases not matched to a gene; V was cut back by 4 bases and J by 7 bases. The CDR3 DNA follows: TGTGCCAGCAGCCCTGGACAGGGTTGGAATGAGCAGTTCTTC. As protein: CASSPGQGWNEQFF.

For the CDR3, the DNA is TGTGCCAGCAGGGGGCCAACAGATACGCAGTATTTT. It translates to CASRGPTDTQYF. This chain joins TRBV28 and TRBJ2-3, with a tentative D call TRBD1 (5 bases). The CDR3 covers 12 residues. Germline V gene data show CDR1 as MDHEN and CDR2 as SYDVKM. V was pared by 6 bases and J by 3 bases, with 7 bases between.

The chain links TRBV5-6 to TRBJ2-4; a possible D gene is TRBD1 (7 bases). There are 15 residues in the CDR3. Trimming took 4 bases from V and 6 from J, leaving 17 bases between them. Looked up from germline, CDR1 is SGHDT and CDR2 is YYEEEE. CDR3: CASSHRGGGGNIQYF. CDR3 DNA: TGTGCCAGCAGCCACAGGGGAGGAGGGGGAAACATTCAGTACTTC.

CDR3 coding DNA: TGTGCCATCAGGTCTAGCGGGCAGAACACCGGGGAGCTGTTTTTT. Amino acid sequence: CAIRSSGQNTGELFF. The V call is TRBV10-3, the J call TRBJ2-2; 8 nucleotides line up with TRBD2. CDR3 size: 15 residues. J gave up 1 base and V 6 bases, and 4 bases lay outside the gene matches. Per germline, CDR1 ENHRY and CDR2 SYGVKD.

This clone was observed a single time. The rearrangement joins TRBV5-1 to TRBJ2-3, with 7 bases identical to TRBD1. Trimming took 3 bases from V and 5 from J; bases not matched to a gene: 6. The CDR3 length is 14 residues. CDR1 and CDR2 from the germline V gene are SGHRS and YFSETQ. The CDR3 protein is CASSWGTVEDTQYF. CDR3 in DNA: TGCGCCAGCAGCTGGGGGACAGTCGAAGATACGCAGTATTTT.

This chain connects TRBV3-1 (or the pseudogene TRBV3-2) to TRBJ2-3; TRBD2 is a possible D gene (7 bases). Germline CDR1 and CDR2: LGHDT and YNNKEL (reference sequence). Trimming removed 5 bases at V and 3 bases at J, with 18 bases between. CDR3 length: 16 residues. The CDR3 sequence: CASSYHGGGVTDTQYF. CDR3 in DNA: TGTGCCAGCAGCTACCATGGGGGGGGCGTTACAGATACGCAGTATTTT.

The chain joins TRBV5-6 to TRBJ1-3; the D is unclear. Germline V gene sequence: CDR1 SGHDT, CDR2 YYEEEE. The V gene lost 1 base and the J gene lost 0 bases, with 11 bases spanning the gap. This CDR3 contains 16 residues. DNA for the CDR3: TGTGCCAGCAGCTTGTTTGGCCAGGACTCTGGAAACACCATATATTTT. As protein: CASSLFGQDSGNTIYF.

Regarding this clone: Other DNA sequences in this sample translate to the same CDR3. The chain employs TRBV3-1 (or the pseudogene TRBV3-2) and TRBJ1-1; the D gene is possibly TRBD1 (6 bases). Looked up from germline, CDR1 is LGHDT and CDR2 is YNNKEL (reference sequence). Trimming cost V 4 bases and J 0 bases, with 9 bases left between them. The CDR3 loop spans 14 amino acids. The CDR3: CASSLGQLNTEAFF. The DNA for the CDR3 is TGTGCCAGCAGCCTTGGACAGTTGAACACTGAAGCTTTCTTT.

This clone was observed a handful of times. V gene TRBV2 combines with J gene TRBJ2-3, with D perhaps matching TRBD1 (5 bases). This CDR3 is built from 16 residues. The germline V and J ends were trimmed by 5 bases and 0 bases, with 15 bases remaining between them. Germline CDR1 reads SNHLY; CDR2 reads FYNNEI. The CDR3 region has the DNA TGTGCCAGCAGTCCCCTGGCCACAGGAAGCACAGATACGCAGTATTTT. This gives the protein CASSPLATGSTDTQYF.